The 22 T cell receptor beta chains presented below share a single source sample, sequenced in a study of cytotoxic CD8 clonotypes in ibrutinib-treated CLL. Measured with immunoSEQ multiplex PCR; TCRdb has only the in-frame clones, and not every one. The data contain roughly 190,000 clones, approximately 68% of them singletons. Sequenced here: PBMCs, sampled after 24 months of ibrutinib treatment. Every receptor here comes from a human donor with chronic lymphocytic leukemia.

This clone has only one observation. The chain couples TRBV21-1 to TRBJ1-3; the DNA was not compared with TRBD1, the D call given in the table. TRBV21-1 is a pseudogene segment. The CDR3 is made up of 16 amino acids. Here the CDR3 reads CASSKGRGHSGNTIYF. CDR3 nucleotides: TGTGCCAGCAGCAAAGGTAGGGGGCACAGTGGAAACACCATATATTTT.

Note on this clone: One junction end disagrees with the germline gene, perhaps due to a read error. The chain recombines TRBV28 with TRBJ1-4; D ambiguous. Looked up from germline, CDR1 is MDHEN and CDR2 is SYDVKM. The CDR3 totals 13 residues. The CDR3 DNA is TGTGCCACCAGTTTAGTTGGGAAGTGGGAACTGTTTTTT. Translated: CATSLVGKWELFF.

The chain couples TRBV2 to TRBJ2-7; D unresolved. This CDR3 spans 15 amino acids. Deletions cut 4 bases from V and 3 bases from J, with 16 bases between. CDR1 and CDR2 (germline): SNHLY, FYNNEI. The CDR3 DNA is TGTGCCAGCAGTGTCACCCGCTGGGCTTACTACGAGCAGTACTTC. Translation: CASSVTRWAYYEQYF.

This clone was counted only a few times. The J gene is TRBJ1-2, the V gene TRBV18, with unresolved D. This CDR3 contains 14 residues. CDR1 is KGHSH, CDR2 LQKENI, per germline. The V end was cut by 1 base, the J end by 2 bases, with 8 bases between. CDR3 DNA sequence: TGTGCCAGCTCACCACGGGCAGCAAACTATGGCTACACCTTC. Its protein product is CASSPRAANYGYTF.

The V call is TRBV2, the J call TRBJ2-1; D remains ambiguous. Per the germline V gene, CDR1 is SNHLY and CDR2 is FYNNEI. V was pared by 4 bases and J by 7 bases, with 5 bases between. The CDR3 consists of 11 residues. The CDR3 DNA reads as TGTGCCAGCAGTGTTGGGAATGAGCAGTTCTTC. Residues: CASSVGNEQFF.

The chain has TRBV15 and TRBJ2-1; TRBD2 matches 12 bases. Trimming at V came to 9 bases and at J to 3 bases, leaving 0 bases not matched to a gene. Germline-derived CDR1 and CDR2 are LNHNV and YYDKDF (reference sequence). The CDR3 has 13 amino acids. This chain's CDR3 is CATGLAGYNEQFF. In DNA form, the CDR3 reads TGTGCCACGGGACTAGCGGGCTACAATGAGCAGTTCTTC.

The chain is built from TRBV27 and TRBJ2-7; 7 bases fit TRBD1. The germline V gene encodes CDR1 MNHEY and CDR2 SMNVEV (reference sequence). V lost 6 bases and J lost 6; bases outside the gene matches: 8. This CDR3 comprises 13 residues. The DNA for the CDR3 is TGTGCCAGCAGACACACCGGGACAGTCGAGCAGTACTTC. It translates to CASRHTGTVEQYF.

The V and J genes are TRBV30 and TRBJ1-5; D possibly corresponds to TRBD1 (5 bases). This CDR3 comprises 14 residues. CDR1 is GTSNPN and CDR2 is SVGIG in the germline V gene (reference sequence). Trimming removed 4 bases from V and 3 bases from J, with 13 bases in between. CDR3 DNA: TGTGCCTGGACCTCGGGACGGTACAATCAGCCCCAGCATTTT. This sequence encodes CAWTSGRYNQPQHF.

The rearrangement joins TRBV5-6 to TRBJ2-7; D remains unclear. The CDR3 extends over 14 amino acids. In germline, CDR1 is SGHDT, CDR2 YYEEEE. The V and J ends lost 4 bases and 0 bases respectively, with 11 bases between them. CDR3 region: CASSLGIPSYEQYF. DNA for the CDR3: TGTGCCAGCAGCCTGGGAATTCCCTCCTACGAGCAGTACTTC.

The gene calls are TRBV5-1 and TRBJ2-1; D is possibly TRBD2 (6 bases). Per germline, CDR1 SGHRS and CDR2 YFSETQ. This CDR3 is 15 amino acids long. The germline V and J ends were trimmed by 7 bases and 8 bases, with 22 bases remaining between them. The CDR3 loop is CASGRSGVRTDEQFF. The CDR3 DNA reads TGCGCCAGCGGGCGTTCGGGAGTCCGAACAGATGAGCAGTTCTTC.

CDR3 loop: CASSLAGLAAWGTQYF. CDR3 in DNA: TGTGCCAGCAGCTTAGCGGGACTAGCAGCCTGGGGTACGCAGTATTTT. This sequence joins TRBV7-2 and TRBJ2-3, with 9 bases matching TRBD2. Germline V lookup: CDR1 SGHTA, CDR2 FQGNSA. Unmatched junction bases numbered 9, after V lost 0 bases and J lost 8 bases. This CDR3 spans 16 amino acids. The whole variable domain, filled in from reference TRBV7-2 and TRBJ2-3, reads GAGVSQSPSNKVTEKGKDVELRCDPISGHTALYWYRQSLGQGLEFLIYFQGNSAPDKSGLPSDRFSAERTGGSVSTLTIQRTQQEDSAVYLCASSLAGLAAWGTQYFGPGTRLTVL.

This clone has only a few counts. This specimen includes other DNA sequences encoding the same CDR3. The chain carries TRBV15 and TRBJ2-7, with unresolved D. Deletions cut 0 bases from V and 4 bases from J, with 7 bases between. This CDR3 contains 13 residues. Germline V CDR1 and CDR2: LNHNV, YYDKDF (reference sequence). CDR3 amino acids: CATSRDLGYEQYF. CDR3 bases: TGTGCCACCAGCAGAGATTTGGGGTACGAGCAGTACTTC.

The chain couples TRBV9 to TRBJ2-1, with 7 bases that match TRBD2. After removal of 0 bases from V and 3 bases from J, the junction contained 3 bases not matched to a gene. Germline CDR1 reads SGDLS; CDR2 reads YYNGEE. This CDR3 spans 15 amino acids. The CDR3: CASSVEGLGYNEQFF. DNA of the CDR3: TGTGCCAGCAGCGTAGAAGGACTAGGCTACAATGAGCAGTTCTTC.

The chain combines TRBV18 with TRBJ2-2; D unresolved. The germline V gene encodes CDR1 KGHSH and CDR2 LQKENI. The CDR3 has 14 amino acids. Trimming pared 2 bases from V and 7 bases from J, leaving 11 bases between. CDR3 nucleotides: TGTGCCAGCTCACCAATAGATTCGGACGGGGAGCTGTTTTTT. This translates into CASSPIDSDGELFF.

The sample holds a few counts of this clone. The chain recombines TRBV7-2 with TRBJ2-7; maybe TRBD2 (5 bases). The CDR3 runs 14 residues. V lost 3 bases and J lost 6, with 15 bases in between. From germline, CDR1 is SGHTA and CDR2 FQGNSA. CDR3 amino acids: CASSFPGLTREQYF. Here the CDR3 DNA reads TGTGCCAGCAGCTTCCCCGGACTGACCCGCGAGCAGTACTTC.

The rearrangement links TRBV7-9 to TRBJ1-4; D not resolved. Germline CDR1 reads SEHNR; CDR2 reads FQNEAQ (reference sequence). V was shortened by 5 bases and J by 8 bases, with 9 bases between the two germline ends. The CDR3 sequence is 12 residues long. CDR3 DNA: TGTGCCAGCAGCCCGTCAACCGAAAAACTGTTTTTT. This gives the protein CASSPSTEKLFF.

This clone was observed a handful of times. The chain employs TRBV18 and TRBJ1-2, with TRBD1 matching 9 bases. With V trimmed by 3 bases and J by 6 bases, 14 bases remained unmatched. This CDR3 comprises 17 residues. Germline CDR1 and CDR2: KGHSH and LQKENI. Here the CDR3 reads CASSPAIPSTGGDGYTF. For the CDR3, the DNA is TGTGCCAGCTCACCGGCCATACCTTCGACAGGGGGTGATGGCTACACCTTC.

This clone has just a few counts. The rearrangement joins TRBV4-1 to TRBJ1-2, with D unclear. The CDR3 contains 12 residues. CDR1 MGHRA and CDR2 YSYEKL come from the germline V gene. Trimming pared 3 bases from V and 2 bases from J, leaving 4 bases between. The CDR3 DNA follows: TGCGCCAGCAGCCAGACCAACTATGGCTACACCTTC. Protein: CASSQTNYGYTF.

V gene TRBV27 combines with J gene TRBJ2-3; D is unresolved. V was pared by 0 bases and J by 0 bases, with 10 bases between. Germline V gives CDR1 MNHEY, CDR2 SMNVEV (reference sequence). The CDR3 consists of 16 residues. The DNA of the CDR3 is TGTGCCAGCAGTTTATCATTTTGGCCTAGCACAGATACGCAGTATTTT. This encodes CASSLSFWPSTDTQYF.

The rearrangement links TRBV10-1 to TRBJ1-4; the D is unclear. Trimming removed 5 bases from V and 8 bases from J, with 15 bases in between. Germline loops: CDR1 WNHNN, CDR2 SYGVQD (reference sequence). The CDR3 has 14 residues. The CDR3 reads CASSLWIDGEKLFF. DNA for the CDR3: TGCGCCAGCAGTTTGTGGATAGACGGGGAAAAACTGTTTTTT.

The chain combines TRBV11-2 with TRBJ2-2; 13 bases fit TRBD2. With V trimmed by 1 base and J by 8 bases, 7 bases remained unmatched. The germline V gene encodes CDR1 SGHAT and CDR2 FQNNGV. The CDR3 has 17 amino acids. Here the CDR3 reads CASSLARTSGRSGELFF. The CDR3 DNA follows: TGTGCCAGCAGCTTAGCCCGGACTAGCGGGAGAAGTGGGGAGCTGTTTTTT.

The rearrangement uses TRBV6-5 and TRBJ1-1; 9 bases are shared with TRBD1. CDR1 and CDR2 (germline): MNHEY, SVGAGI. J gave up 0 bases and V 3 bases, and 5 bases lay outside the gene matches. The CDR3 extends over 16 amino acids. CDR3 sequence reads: CASSYLGQGVNTEAFF. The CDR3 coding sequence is TGTGCCAGCAGTTATCTGGGACAGGGAGTGAACACTGAAGCTTTCTTT.